The 22 T cell receptor beta chains listed next were all sequenced from one sample in a study of CD4 T cells in relation to SARS-CoV-2 and coronaviruses. Clones were read by immunoSEQ multiplex PCR, and TCRdb kept only the in-frame ones, dropping some. The profile shows tens of thousands of clones, around 86% of them singletons. Before the COVID-19 pandemic, during about 2011-2019, CD4+ T cells were taken from unexposed donors. Sequencing input: memory CD4+ T cells from PBMCs. The origin of the receptors is a human donor in good health.

This chain links TRBV4-2 with TRBJ2-1, with 8 bases lining up with TRBD2. V dropped 3 bases and J dropped 5; count of bases not matched to a gene: 12. This CDR3 contains 17 residues. Germline CDR1 LGHNA, CDR2 YNFKEQ. The CDR3 DNA sequence: TGTGCCAGCAGCCATGGAGGAAGGCGGGAGGCGAACAATGAGCAGTTCTTC. Translation gives CASSHGGRREANNEQFF.

The rearrangement links TRBV10-1 to TRBJ2-5; 7 bases match TRBD1. The CDR3 covers 15 residues. Trimming cost V 5 bases and J 4 bases; bases outside gene matches: 10. CDR1 and CDR2 from the germline V gene are WNHNN and SYGVQD (reference sequence). The CDR3 region is CASSPGQTGRETQYF. The DNA for the CDR3 is TGCGCCAGCAGTCCGGGACAGACTGGCCGAGAGACCCAGTACTTC.

This chain links TRBV19 with TRBJ2-1; 8 bases are a match to TRBD2. The germline CDR1 and CDR2 sequences are LNHDA and SQIVND (reference sequence). The CDR3 loop spans 16 amino acids. V shed 0 bases, J shed 1 base, and the junction held 2 bases outside the gene matches. The CDR3 DNA sequence: TGTGCCAGTAGTATAGATTCTAGCGGGTCCTACAATGAGCAGTTCTTC. Translating gives CASSIDSSGSYNEQFF.

V is TRBV5-1 and J is TRBJ1-1; possibly TRBD1 for D (6 bases). The V gene's germline CDR1 is SGHRS and CDR2 YFSETQ. The V end lost 2 bases, the J end lost 0 bases, and 8 bases lay between the germline ends. The CDR3 extends over 14 amino acids. The CDR3 coding sequence is TGCGCCAGCAGCTTAAGGACAGTGAACACTGAAGCTTTCTTT. Translating gives CASSLRTVNTEAFF.

The chain combines TRBV4-2 with TRBJ1-4; unclear D gene. The germline CDR1 and CDR2 sequences are LGHNA and YNFKEQ. V was shortened by 0 bases and J by 2 bases, with 10 bases between the two germline ends. There are 16 residues in the CDR3. Written as DNA, the CDR3 is TGTGCCAGCAGCCAAGATAGCGCGGCCACTAATGAAAAACTGTTTTTT. Amino acid sequence: CASSQDSAATNEKLFF.

The gene calls are TRBV7-2 and TRBJ1-2, with D perhaps matching TRBD1 (6 bases). Germline V gene lookup returns CDR1 SGHTA and CDR2 FQGNSA. This CDR3 has 14 residues. V shed 2 bases and J shed 7 bases, with 14 bases lying between them. The CDR3 DNA reads TGTGCCAGCAGCTTACAGGGGACCTTTGGTGGCTACACCTTC. Its protein product is CASSLQGTFGGYTF.

The chain carries TRBV5-4 and TRBJ2-5; TRBD2 is a possible D gene (6 bases). The CDR3 is 15 residues long. Between the trimmed V and J ends, which lost 4 bases and 5 bases, there was a span of 18 bases. From germline, CDR1 is SGHNT and CDR2 YYREEE (reference sequence). The CDR3 here is CASSRARLEGETQYF. The CDR3 nucleotides read TGTGCCAGCAGCCGCGCCCGACTAGAAGGCGAGACCCAGTACTTC.

This sequence joins TRBV11-1 and TRBJ2-2, with D tentatively TRBD2 (6 bases). The CDR3 spans 15 residues. Germline V CDR1 and CDR2: SGHAT, FQDESV (reference sequence). V was cut by 4 bases and J by 5 bases, with 14 bases left in between. Written as DNA, the CDR3 is TGTGCCAGCAGCTACGGGGGTGGTATGACCGGGGAGCTGTTTTTT. Its protein is CASSYGGGMTGELFF.

The chain links TRBV2 to TRBJ1-2; 7 nucleotides line up with TRBD1. Germline trimming cut 8 bases from V and 2 bases from J; bases unmatched to any gene: 2. Per the germline V gene, CDR1 is SNHLY and CDR2 is FYNNEI. This CDR3 region has 12 residues. CDR3 sequence reads: CASEGQNYGYTF. CDR3 in DNA: TGTGCCAGCGAGGGACAGAACTATGGCTACACCTTC.

This clone was counted a few times. This rearrangement joins TRBV6-2 or TRBV6-3 to TRBJ2-5; 8 bases agree with TRBD1. From germline, CDR1 is MNHEY and CDR2 SVGEGT. Unmatched junction bases numbered 12, after V lost 5 bases and J lost 1 base. The CDR3 consists of 17 residues. The CDR3 DNA follows: TGTGCCAGCAGTCCAATACGTCGACAGGGGCCCCAAGAGACCCAGTACTTC. Translated, it gives CASSPIRRQGPQETQYF.

The V gene is TRBV27, the J gene TRBJ2-7; 9 nucleotides match TRBD1. This CDR3 contains 15 residues. Trimming cost V 4 bases and J 7 bases; bases outside gene matches: 11. Germline values: CDR1 MNHEY, CDR2 SMNVEV (reference sequence). The CDR3 DNA follows: TGTGCCAGCAGTTCTTCAGGGACAGGGCTAAATGAGCAGTACTTC. Translating it yields CASSSSGTGLNEQYF.

The gene calls are TRBV7-8 and TRBJ2-7, with TRBD1 matching 10 bases. Per germline, CDR1 SGHVS and CDR2 FQNEAQ. This CDR3 comprises 16 residues. J was trimmed by 0 bases and V by 6 bases; bases with no gene match: 8. CDR3 DNA: TGTGCCAGCAGGGGTTCGGGGACAGGGGTCTCCTACGAGCAGTACTTC. Its translation: CASRGSGTGVSYEQYF.

This clone was counted between two and nine times. The CDR3: CASSVASGRSNEQFF. CDR3 in DNA: TGTGCCAGCAGCGTAGCTAGCGGGAGATCTAATGAGCAGTTCTTC. J is TRBJ2-1 and V is TRBV9; 10 nucleotides match TRBD2. Trimming at V came to 0 bases and at J to 7 bases, leaving 4 bases not matched to a gene. Per germline, CDR1 SGDLS and CDR2 YYNGEE. The CDR3 runs to 15 residues.

This rearrangement joins TRBV3-1 (or the pseudogene TRBV3-2) to TRBJ2-1; possible D gene TRBD2, 6 bases. The CDR3 contains 14 residues. Germline CDR1 is LGHDT and CDR2 is YNNKEL (reference sequence). V lost 6 bases and J lost 7, with 16 bases in between. CDR3 sequence: CASSPRRGNNEQFF. DNA for the CDR3: TGTGCCAGCAGTCCAAGACGCGGGAATAATGAGCAGTTCTTC.

V gene TRBV19 combines with J gene TRBJ1-2; 9 positions agree with TRBD1. Germline values: CDR1 LNHDA, CDR2 SQIVND (reference sequence). The CDR3 is made up of 15 amino acids. Trimming cost V 3 bases and J 6 bases; bases outside gene matches: 8. CDR3 DNA: TGTGCCAGTAGTATTTCGGGACAGGGATGGAATGGCTACACCTTC. This gives the protein CASSISGQGWNGYTF.

This chain uses TRBV28 with TRBJ2-5, with D hard to call. V shed 2 bases and J shed 5 bases, with 9 bases lying between them. The length of the CDR3 is 13 residues. The germline V gene has CDR1 MDHEN and CDR2 SYDVKM. As DNA, the CDR3 is TGTGCCAGCAGTTTACCAGCAAAGGAGACCCAGTACTTC. Protein product: CASSLPAKETQYF.

The CDR3 nucleotides read TGTGCCAGTAAATCCCCGGGGGCTGCAAATCAGCCCCAGCATTTT. This codes for CASKSPGAANQPQHF. The chain employs TRBV19 and TRBJ1-5; D is perhaps TRBD1 (6 bases). V dropped 7 bases and J dropped 4 bases, with 17 bases sitting between them. This CDR3 contains 15 residues. Germline values: CDR1 LNHDA, CDR2 SQIVND (reference sequence).

This chain connects TRBV7-8 to TRBJ1-2; TRBD1 might be the D (6 bases). Trimming took off 5 bases at V and 8 bases at J, with 18 bases between the two ends. CDR1 and CDR2 from the germline V gene are SGHVS and FQNEAQ. The CDR3 contains 14 residues. This CDR3 is CASSRLQGGQGYTF. CDR3 nucleotides: TGTGCCAGCAGCCGATTACAGGGAGGCCAGGGCTACACCTTC. Full variable domain (missing parts from reference TRBV7-8 and TRBJ1-2): GAGVSQSPRYKVAKRGQDVALRCDPISGHVSLFWYQQALGQGPEFLTYFQNEAQLDKSGLPSDRFFAERPEGSVSTLKIQRTQQEDSAVYLCASSRLQGGQGYTFGSGTRLTVV.

This clone was detected only a few times. This chain joins TRBV5-1 and TRBJ2-3; perhaps D is TRBD1 or TRBD2 (5 bases each). The V end was cut by 0 bases, the J end by 5 bases, with 16 bases between. Per germline, CDR1 SGHRS and CDR2 YFSETQ. The CDR3 has 16 residues. CDR3 nucleotides: TGCGCCAGCAGCTTGGCGGGGCCACGTCGCGGAGATACGCAGTATTTT. The encoded protein is CASSLAGPRRGDTQYF.

The sample holds one count of this clone. This chain links TRBV28 with TRBJ2-1; D not certain. The CDR3 extends over 17 amino acids. Looked up from germline, CDR1 is MDHEN and CDR2 is SYDVKM. The V end was cut by 5 bases, the J end by 5 bases, with 22 bases between. The CDR3 region has the DNA TGTGCCAGCAGTCCACGAGGAACGGGCCCGAGAGACAATGAGCAGTTCTTC. Protein sequence: CASSPRGTGPRDNEQFF. Full variable domain (missing parts from reference TRBV28 and TRBJ2-1): DVKVTQSSRYLVKRTGEKVFLECVQDMDHENMFWYRQDPGLGLRLIYFSYDVKMKEKGDIPEGYSVSREKKERFSLILESASTNQTSMYLCASSPRGTGPRDNEQFFGPGTRLTVL.

This sequence joins TRBV6-6 and TRBJ1-2, with a weak D call TRBD1 (5 bases). Trimming left V 6 bases short and J 0 bases short, with 11 bases between. The CDR3 contains 14 residues. CDR1 is MNHNY, CDR2 SVGAGI, per germline (reference sequence). CDR3 sequence reads: CASSKDISNYGYTF. In nucleotides, the CDR3 is TGTGCCAGCAGCAAGGACATTTCTAACTATGGCTACACCTTC.

The V gene is TRBV7-8, the J gene TRBJ2-4; the D gene is possibly TRBD1 (6 bases). The CDR3 has 17 amino acids. Germline values: CDR1 SGHVS, CDR2 FQNEAQ. Trimming took off 5 bases at V and 4 bases at J, with 21 bases between the two ends. The CDR3 is CASSPRTERVEKNIQYF. DNA for the CDR3: TGTGCCAGCAGCCCGAGGACAGAGAGAGTGGAGAAAAACATTCAGTACTTC.